The 21 T cell receptor beta chains below come from one sample, sequenced in a study of blood T cells in healthy people across ages. A second PCR, run for 7 to 11 cycles, used a sample-barcoded 5' primer plus a J-beta primer mix. TCRdb fed the 5' RACE reads into MiXCR, producing one record per CDR3 protein. The table includes about a million distinct CDR3 sequences, 45% to 60% detected once. The sequenced material came from blood. The origin of the receptors is an older woman in good health.

This clonotype was detected only a few times. V usage is TRBV13 and J usage is TRBJ2-3; TRBD2 aligns across 13 bases. The CDR3 length is 17 residues. The V segment lost 3 bases and the J segment 4 bases; nucleotides outside the gene matches: 7. Per the germline V gene, CDR1 is PRHDT and CDR2 is FYEKMQ (reference sequence). CDR3 amino acids: CASSFLGLAGVADTQYF. CDR3 sequence (DNA): TGTGCCAGCAGCTTCCTAGGACTAGCGGGAGTAGCAGATACGCAGTATTTT.

J is TRBJ2-1 and V is TRBV29-1; D tentatively reads TRBD1 or TRBD2 (5 bases each). The CDR3 has 13 amino acids. Between the trimmed V and J ends, which lost 5 bases and 8 bases, there was a span of 16 bases. Per the germline V gene, CDR1 is SQVTM and CDR2 is ANQGSEA. The CDR3 region is CSVLLGARYEQFF. CDR3 DNA sequence: TGCAGCGTTTTGCTCGGGGCGAGGTATGAGCAGTTCTTC.

This chain links TRBV12-3 or TRBV12-4 with TRBJ2-5; a weak D match, TRBD2 (5 bases). V lost 2 bases to trimming and J lost 4 bases, with 14 bases between them. The CDR3 loop spans 15 amino acids. As DNA, the CDR3 is TGTGCCAGCAGTTTAACGGGAACAATTCGAGAGACCCAGTACTTC. This sequence encodes CASSLTGTIRETQYF.

J is TRBJ2-5 and V is TRBV4-1; possibly TRBD2 for D (5 bases). Per germline, CDR1 MGHRA and CDR2 YSYEKL. CDR3 size: 15 residues. V lost 2 bases, J lost 1 base, and 11 bases lay in between. The CDR3 sequence is CASSQTTRAQETQYF. The CDR3, as DNA: TGCGCCAGCAGCCAAACGACGAGGGCCCAAGAGACCCAGTACTTC.

This clonotype was detected a few times. V and J are TRBV29-1 and TRBJ2-7; D unresolved. The germline CDR1 and CDR2 sequences are SQVTM and ANQGSEA. V lost 4 bases to trimming and J lost 5 bases, with 6 bases between them. This CDR3 has 10 residues. The CDR3 spells CSVADDEQYF. The CDR3 DNA reads TGCAGCGTTGCAGACGACGAGCAGTACTTC.

This clonotype was recorded only once. The rearrangement links TRBV6-6 to TRBJ2-3, with a weak D call TRBD1 (6 bases). Germline V lookup: CDR1 MNHNY, CDR2 SVGAGI (reference sequence). V lost 5 bases to trimming and J lost 3 bases, with 15 bases between them. The CDR3 sequence is 15 residues long. DNA of the CDR3: TGTGCCAGCAGTAAACAGGGAATGGGGACAGATACGCAGTATTTT. Amino acids: CASSKQGMGTDTQYF.

The chain's CDR3 is CASRHTGPSTYEQYF. The CDR3 coding sequence is TGTGCCAGCAGACACACTGGACCCTCCACCTACGAGCAGTACTTC. This chain connects TRBV7-2 to TRBJ2-7; D gene unclear. The CDR3 totals 15 residues. V was trimmed by 6 bases and J by 2 bases, leaving 17 bases between them. Germline V gene data show CDR1 as SGHTA and CDR2 as FQGNSA.

This clonotype appeared a few times. The chain carries TRBV11-3 and TRBJ2-3; D is unclear. CDR1 and CDR2 (germline): SGHNT, YENEEA. V shed 5 bases and J shed 4 bases, with 7 bases lying between them. The CDR3 is 12 amino acids. CDR3 loop: CASSHTPDTQYF. CDR3 coding DNA: TGTGCCAGCAGCCACACTCCAGATACGCAGTATTTT. Full variable domain (missing parts from reference TRBV11-3 and TRBJ2-3): EAGVVQSPRYKIIEKKQPVAFWCNPISGHNTLYWYLQNLGQGPELLIRYENEEAVDDSQLPKDRFSAERLKGVDSTLKIQPAELGDSAVYLCASSHTPDTQYFGPGTRLTVL.

This chain connects TRBV28 to TRBJ2-1; the match to TRBD2 covers 8 bases. CDR3 length: 15 residues. V lost 3 bases and J lost 15; bases outside the gene matches: 16. Germline assignment: CDR1 MDHEN and CDR2 SYDVKM. The CDR3 DNA follows: TGTGCCAGCAGTTTGACGGGGTCGGGAGGGGGGTTAACGTTCTTC. Translation gives CASSLTGSGGGLTFF.

The chain has TRBV18 and TRBJ2-1; no clear D. Germline V lookup: CDR1 KGHSH, CDR2 LQKENI. Trimming removed 5 bases from V and 0 bases from J, with 8 bases in between. CDR3 size: 14 residues. The CDR3 DNA sequence: TGTGCCAGCTCATCGGAGTACTCCTACAATGAGCAGTTCTTC. It encodes CASSSEYSYNEQFF.

The chain links TRBV29-1 to TRBJ2-3; D is ambiguous. CDR3 length: 12 amino acids. Germline V gene lookup returns CDR1 SQVTM and CDR2 ANQGSEA. Trimming shortened V by 3 bases and J by 2 bases, and 6 bases separated the two germline ends. The CDR3 bases are TGCAGCGTTGACGTAGTCACAGATACGCAGTATTTT. Translated, it gives CSVDVVTDTQYF.

The chain uses TRBV5-1 and TRBJ1-1; D might be TRBD1 (5 bases). Trimming removed 4 bases from V and 1 base from J, with 11 bases in between. Germline CDR1 reads SGHRS; CDR2 reads YFSETQ. The CDR3 loop spans 14 amino acids. The CDR3 DNA reads as TGCGCCAGCAGCGGGGGACGAGGGAACACTGAAGCTTTCTTT. This sequence encodes CASSGGRGNTEAFF.

V gene TRBV7-9 combines with J gene TRBJ2-4; D might be TRBD2 (6 bases). The CDR3 length is 11 residues. V was trimmed by 5 bases and J by 12 bases, leaving 11 bases between them. CDR1 and CDR2 from the germline V gene are SEHNR and FQNEAQ (reference sequence). The CDR3 DNA reads TGTGCCAGCAGCCGAGGGGAGGATCAGTACTTC. It specifies CASSRGEDQYF. Variable domain in full (rest from reference TRBV7-9 and TRBJ2-4): DTGVSQNPRHKITKRGQNVTFRCDPISEHNRLYWYRQTLGQGPEFLTYFQNEAQLEKSRLLSDRFSAERPKGSFSTLEIQRTEQGDSAMYLCASSRGEDQYFGAGTRLSVL.

V usage is TRBV11-1 and J usage is TRBJ2-5, with TRBD1 as a possible D gene (5 bases). CDR1 SGHAT and CDR2 FQDESV come from the germline V gene (reference sequence). V was pared by 5 bases and J by 4 bases, with 17 bases between. This CDR3 is built from 15 residues. The CDR3 nucleotides read TGTGCCAGCAGCCCCCGTAGGGGCCTGGGAGAGACCCAGTACTTC. Its protein product is CASSPRRGLGETQYF.

The V gene is TRBV20-1, the J gene TRBJ2-7; no definite D call. The CDR3 has 12 amino acids. CDR1 and CDR2 from the germline V gene are DFQATT and SNEGSKA (reference sequence). Trimming removed 3 bases from V and 2 bases from J, with 8 bases in between. CDR3 sequence reads: CSASKGTYEQYF. The CDR3 DNA follows: TGCAGTGCTAGCAAGGGCACCTACGAGCAGTACTTC.

The rearrangement uses TRBV5-1 and TRBJ1-6; D gene unclear. The germline V gene encodes CDR1 SGHRS and CDR2 YFSETQ. V lost 3 bases, J lost 7 bases, and 17 bases lay in between. The CDR3 loop spans 16 amino acids. CDR3 in DNA: TGCGCCAGCAGCTGGACCCCAGGAAGGGAGAATTCACCCCTCCACTTT. Protein: CASSWTPGRENSPLHF.

This rearrangement joins TRBV20-1 to TRBJ2-1; D remains ambiguous. V was shortened by 4 bases and J by 4 bases, with 11 bases between the two germline ends. The germline V gene has CDR1 DFQATT and CDR2 SNEGSKA (reference sequence). CDR3 length: 13 amino acids. CDR3 DNA sequence: TGCAGTGCTAAAGGAAGAGTTTACAATGAGCAGTTCTTC. The encoded protein is CSAKGRVYNEQFF.

The CDR3: CASSTTYLPTVSKEETQYF. In DNA form, the CDR3 reads TGTGCCAGCAGCACGACATACTTACCGACAGTTTCCAAGGAAGAGACCCAGTACTTC. The chain couples TRBV21-1 to TRBJ2-5; the DNA was not compared with TRBD1, the D call given in the table. TRBV21-1 is a listed pseudogene. The CDR3 extends over 19 amino acids.

For the CDR3, the DNA is TGTGCCAGCAGCCGGGACAGGGGGATATCCTACGAGCAGTACTTC. It is translated as CASSRDRGISYEQYF. This chain connects TRBV7-9 to TRBJ2-7; 11 bases align to TRBD1. Losses at the gene ends were 5 bases for V and 1 base for J; bases not matched to a gene: 4. The CDR3 contains 15 residues. CDR1 is SEHNR, CDR2 FQNEAQ, per germline (reference sequence).

J is TRBJ2-7 and V is TRBV5-5; 11 nucleotides match TRBD2. V was clipped by 1 base and J by 4 bases; unmatched bases: 7. This CDR3 contains 16 residues. CDR1 SGHKS and CDR2 YYEKEE come from the germline V gene (reference sequence). The chain's CDR3 is CASSLSGTSGHYEQYF. In DNA form, the CDR3 reads TGTGCCAGCAGCTTGTCTGGGACTAGCGGCCATTACGAGCAGTACTTC.

This chain links TRBV28 with TRBJ1-2; D gene ambiguous. Germline values: CDR1 MDHEN, CDR2 SYDVKM. V lost 5 bases and J 4 bases, leaving 11 bases between the germline ends. This CDR3 spans 13 amino acids. This chain's CDR3 is CASSPGRLYGYTF. For the CDR3, the DNA is TGTGCCAGCAGTCCCGGACGGCTCTATGGCTACACCTTC.